These 26 T cell receptor beta chains were sequenced from one sample in a study of early T cells in non-severe SARS-CoV-2 infection. TCRdb analysed the 5' RACE reads with MiXCR anew, one entry per CDR3 protein. The data show about 25,000 distinct CDR3 sequences, around 4.8% seen once. Sequencing input: whole blood. All receptors derive from an adult who was a healthcare worker with PCR-confirmed SARS-CoV-2 infection or an uninfected control (not recorded which).

CDR3: CASSVDRYTEAFF. The CDR3 region has the DNA TGCGCCAGCAGCGTGGACAGATACACTGAAGCTTTCTTT. The V and J genes are TRBV10-1 and TRBJ1-1; possibly TRBD1 for D (6 bases). V was pared by 6 bases and J by 3 bases, with 11 bases between. Germline loops: CDR1 WNHNN, CDR2 SYGVQD (reference sequence). This CDR3 is built from 13 residues.

This clonotype was observed a handful of times. J is TRBJ2-7 and V is TRBV20-1, with 9 bases fitting TRBD2. Looked up from germline, CDR1 is DFQATT and CDR2 is SNEGSKA (reference sequence). The CDR3 runs 14 residues. Losses at the gene ends were 0 bases for V and 3 bases for J; bases not matched to a gene: 3. The CDR3 loop is CSAREGLADYEQYF. DNA for the CDR3: TGCAGTGCTAGAGAGGGACTAGCCGACTACGAGCAGTACTTC.

This clonotype has just a few counts. The chain links TRBV20-1 to TRBJ1-1, with 7 bases that match TRBD1. The CDR3 contains 13 residues. Germline V gene lookup returns CDR1 DFQATT and CDR2 SNEGSKA (reference sequence). J was trimmed by 1 base and V by 5 bases; bases with no gene match: 4. Written as DNA, the CDR3 is TGCAGTGCTTCAGGGGGAACGAACACTGAAGCTTTCTTT. It translates to CSASGGTNTEAFF.

This clonotype was seen only a few times. J is TRBJ2-3 and V is TRBV20-1, with TRBD2 identical over 7 bases. Germline CDR1 and CDR2: DFQATT and SNEGSKA (reference sequence). Trimming took 8 bases from V and 0 from J; bases not matched to a gene: 5. The CDR3 runs to 13 residues. CDR3 bases: TGCAGTATGGCTAGCGGTAGCACAGATACGCAGTATTTT. Amino acids: CSMASGSTDTQYF.

This clonotype has at least ten counts. The J gene is TRBJ2-1, the V gene TRBV12-3 or TRBV12-4, with D uncertain. CDR3 length: 15 amino acids. The V gene lost 3 bases and the J gene lost 1 base, with 10 bases spanning the gap. CDR3 amino acids: CASSLYANSYNEQFF. Here the CDR3 DNA reads TGTGCCAGCAGTTTGTACGCGAATTCCTACAATGAGCAGTTCTTC.

This clonotype was found many times. The chain employs TRBV6-5 and TRBJ2-3, with a tentative D call TRBD2 (6 bases). Germline V lookup: CDR1 MNHEY, CDR2 SVGAGI. This CDR3 comprises 16 residues. Trimming left V 5 bases short and J 6 bases short, with 21 bases between. The CDR3: CASSPPPGLERDTQYF. The CDR3 bases are TGTGCCAGCAGTCCGCCTCCGGGACTTGAGAGGGATACGCAGTATTTT.

This clonotype was seen repeatedly, ten times or more. The chain recombines TRBV12-3 or TRBV12-4 with TRBJ1-2; TRBD1 aligns across 7 bases. The CDR3 sequence is 11 residues long. Trimming removed 4 bases from V and 7 bases from J; junction bases left unmatched: 0. The CDR3 sequence is CASSYRGGYTF. Here the CDR3 DNA reads TGTGCCAGCAGTTACAGGGGTGGCTACACCTTC.

This clonotype was counted at least ten times. The rearrangement joins TRBV18 to TRBJ2-2; the D is unclear. Germline V gene sequence: CDR1 KGHSH, CDR2 LQKENI. CDR3 length: 15 residues. V lost 0 bases and J 6 bases, leaving 11 bases between the germline ends. The CDR3 spells CASSPPSRPSGELFF. The CDR3 DNA follows: TGTGCCAGCTCACCACCGAGTCGCCCCTCCGGGGAGCTGTTTTTT.

This clonotype has a handful of counts. The chain carries TRBV18 and TRBJ2-2; TRBD1 aligns across 10 bases. The germline V gene encodes CDR1 KGHSH and CDR2 LQKENI. The CDR3 has 16 residues. The J segment lost 7 bases and the V segment lost 6 bases, leaving 11 bases of the junction unmatched. In nucleotides, the CDR3 is TGTGCCAGCTCCCCTAGACAGGGGGCAAGCAACGGGGAGCTGTTTTTT. Protein: CASSPRQGASNGELFF.

This rearrangement joins TRBV7-2 to TRBJ1-1; the D gene is possibly TRBD1 (5 bases). CDR3 length: 15 residues. V gave up 1 base and J gave up 3 bases, with 12 bases separating them. Per the germline V gene, CDR1 is SGHTA and CDR2 is FQGNSA. CDR3 region: CASSLGQFRYTEAFF. Written as DNA, the CDR3 is TGTGCCAGCAGCTTAGGACAGTTTAGGTACACTGAAGCTTTCTTT.

This clonotype was counted many times. The chain combines TRBV20-1 with TRBJ1-2; D unclear. This CDR3 spans 15 amino acids. From germline, CDR1 is DFQATT and CDR2 SNEGSKA (reference sequence). Trimming stripped 1 base from V and 3 bases from J, with 15 bases between. The CDR3 region is CSARGAPGRDYGYTF. In nucleotides, the CDR3 is TGCAGTGCTAGAGGGGCCCCGGGGAGGGACTATGGCTACACCTTC.

This clonotype came up many times. The rearrangement uses TRBV18 and TRBJ1-1; D call uncertain. The CDR3 contains 13 residues. V lost 6 bases and J 8 bases, leaving 16 bases between the germline ends. CDR1 and CDR2 (germline): KGHSH, LQKENI. The CDR3 sequence is CASSPPSRREAFF. In nucleotides, the CDR3 is TGTGCCAGCTCTCCCCCCTCGAGACGGGAAGCTTTCTTT.

The chain joins TRBV28 to TRBJ2-1, with 12 bases fitting TRBD2. The CDR3 consists of 14 residues. Per germline, CDR1 MDHEN and CDR2 SYDVKM. J lost 8 bases, V lost 6 bases, and 5 bases had no gene match. CDR3 in DNA: TGTGCCAGCAGCAGGACTAGCGGGGTCTATGAGCAGTTCTTC. This sequence encodes CASSRTSGVYEQFF.

This clonotype came up many times. The chain couples TRBV2 to TRBJ2-1; D is perhaps TRBD1 (6 bases). The V gene's germline CDR1 is SNHLY and CDR2 FYNNEI. CDR3 size: 16 residues. V was shortened by 2 bases and J by 0 bases, with 11 bases between the two germline ends. CDR3 in amino acids: CASSERGMSSYNEQFF. The CDR3 DNA follows: TGTGCCAGCAGTGAAAGGGGGATGAGCTCCTACAATGAGCAGTTCTTC. The full variable domain, in which reference TRBV2 and TRBJ2-1 provide the parts outside the CDR3, is EPEVTQTPSHQVTQMGQEVILRCVPISNHLYFYWYRQILGQKVEFLVSFYNNEISEKSEIFDDQFSVERPDGSNFTLKIRSTKLEDSAMYFCASSERGMSSYNEQFFGPGTRLTVL.

This clonotype has ten or more counts. The chain has TRBV6-6 and TRBJ2-3; no reliable D call. Looked up from germline, CDR1 is MNHNY and CDR2 is SVGAGI (reference sequence). V was cut by 3 bases and J by 7 bases, with 8 bases left in between. This CDR3 has 12 residues. The CDR3 loop is CASSYGENTQYF. The DNA of the CDR3 is TGTGCCAGCAGTTATGGGGAAAATACGCAGTATTTT.

This clonotype was counted ten times or more. The chain combines TRBV5-4 with TRBJ2-3; 8 bases are a match to TRBD2. This CDR3 region has 17 residues. Germline CDR1 reads SGHNT; CDR2 reads YYREEE (reference sequence). Trimming at V came to 4 bases and at J to 4 bases, leaving 14 bases not matched to a gene. DNA of the CDR3: TGTGCCAGCAGCCGATTAAATAGCGGGAATATGGCAGATACGCAGTATTTT. It translates to CASSRLNSGNMADTQYF.

V gene TRBV28 combines with J gene TRBJ2-1, with D possibly TRBD2 on 6 matching bases. The CDR3 has 15 residues. The ends were cut back, 5 bases at V and 2 bases at J, with 13 bases in the middle. Looked up from germline, CDR1 is MDHEN and CDR2 is SYDVKM. CDR3 protein: CASSRTSPTYNEQFF. DNA of the CDR3: TGTGCCAGCAGTCGCACTAGCCCGACCTACAATGAGCAGTTCTTC.

In this sample, this clonotype turned up a few times. This chain uses TRBV28 with TRBJ1-4; no definite D call. This CDR3 spans 13 amino acids. Germline assignment: CDR1 MDHEN and CDR2 SYDVKM. Trimming pared 3 bases from V and 3 bases from J, leaving 5 bases between. The CDR3 DNA reads TGTGCCAGCAGTTTCCGCCCTAATGAAAAACTGTTTTTT. The encoded protein is CASSFRPNEKLFF.

At least ten counts were recorded for this clonotype. The chain joins TRBV19 to TRBJ2-2; a weak D match, TRBD2 (5 bases). CDR1 is LNHDA and CDR2 is SQIVND in the germline V gene (reference sequence). This CDR3 has 15 amino acids. The V and J ends lost 3 bases and 0 bases respectively, with 8 bases between them. Here the CDR3 reads CASSIEDSNTGELFF. CDR3 nucleotides: TGTGCCAGTAGTATCGAGGACTCGAACACCGGGGAGCTGTTTTTT.

The rearrangement links TRBV6-5 to TRBJ2-4; a possible D gene is TRBD2 (5 bases). This CDR3 is 11 amino acids long. Trimming removed 6 bases from V and 8 bases from J, with 8 bases in between. From germline, CDR1 is MNHEY and CDR2 SVGAGI. CDR3: CASRLGDIQYF. CDR3 bases: TGTGCCAGCAGGCTCGGGGACATTCAGTACTTC.

The V gene is TRBV2, the J gene TRBJ1-1; D is ambiguous. The CDR3 sequence is 13 residues long. Germline V gene lookup returns CDR1 SNHLY and CDR2 FYNNEI. Between the trimmed V and J ends, which lost 6 bases and 2 bases, there was a span of 10 bases. This chain's CDR3 is CASRPILNTEAFF. The DNA of the CDR3 is TGTGCCAGCAGACCGATTTTAAACACTGAAGCTTTCTTT. Complete variable domain (other parts from reference TRBV2 and TRBJ1-1): EPEVTQTPSHQVTQMGQEVILRCVPISNHLYFYWYRQILGQKVEFLVSFYNNEISEKSEIFDDQFSVERPDGSNFTLKIRSTKLEDSAMYFCASRPILNTEAFFGQGTRLTVV.

This clonotype was observed a handful of times. The genes are TRBV2 and TRBJ2-7; 8 nucleotides agree with TRBD1. Trimming cost V 6 bases and J 0 bases; bases outside gene matches: 7. The CDR3 length is 15 residues. Germline CDR1 is SNHLY and CDR2 is FYNNEI. CDR3 loop: CASRSATGDSYEQYF. The DNA for the CDR3 is TGTGCCAGCAGATCTGCGACAGGGGACTCCTACGAGCAGTACTTC.

This clonotype was counted at least ten times. The V gene is TRBV7-2, the J gene TRBJ1-2, with a tentative D call TRBD1 (5 bases). Trimming left V 3 bases short and J 7 bases short, with 9 bases between. The CDR3 has 12 amino acids. CDR1 SGHTA and CDR2 FQGNSA come from the germline V gene. The CDR3 bases are TGTGCCAGCAGCTTTAATGGGGGTGGCTACACCTTC. This codes for CASSFNGGGYTF.

The V and J genes are TRBV6-6 and TRBJ1-1; 9 bases line up with TRBD1. Trimming took 4 bases from V and 1 from J; bases not matched to a gene: 1. This CDR3 contains 14 residues. Germline V gene lookup returns CDR1 MNHNY and CDR2 SVGAGI (reference sequence). CDR3 sequence reads: CASSWDRANTEAFF. The CDR3 coding sequence is TGTGCCAGCAGTTGGGACAGGGCGAACACTGAAGCTTTCTTT.

This clonotype was seen many times. The V gene is TRBV9, the J gene TRBJ2-5; the D call may be TRBD1 or TRBD2 (5 bases each). Germline values: CDR1 SGDLS, CDR2 YYNGEE. Deletions cut 0 bases from V and 2 bases from J, with 11 bases between. The CDR3 sequence is 15 residues long. The CDR3 reads CASSVGGVAQETQYF. In nucleotides, the CDR3 is TGTGCCAGCAGCGTAGGAGGGGTTGCGCAAGAGACCCAGTACTTC.

The chain joins TRBV3-1 to TRBJ2-1; 10 bases line up with TRBD1. The J segment lost 4 bases and the V segment lost 5 bases, leaving 5 bases of the junction unmatched. Germline V lookup: CDR1 LGHDT, CDR2 YNNKEL (reference sequence). The CDR3 totals 15 residues. The CDR3 region is CASSDRDRGYNEQFF. The DNA for the CDR3 is TGTGCCAGCAGCGACCGGGACAGGGGTTACAATGAGCAGTTCTTC.